This T cell receptor beta chain derives from a study of control samples from healthy donors and cancer patients. This CDR3 is 14 amino acids long. J was trimmed by 6 bases and V by 6 bases; bases with no gene match: 3. Germline V lookup: CDR1 SNHLY, CDR2 FYNNEI. Clones were sequenced by immunoSEQ multiplex PCR, and TCRdb holds only the in-frame ones, with some missing. Of about 100,000 clones detected, around 85% appear once; the ten largest clones hold around 20%. Sequenced sample: blood. The source is a man younger than 40 in good health. The rearrangement links TRBV2 to TRBJ2-2; 11 positions match TRBD1. The CDR3 region has the DNA TGTGCCAGCAGCGGACAGGGGGCTTCCGGGGAGCTGTTTTTT. It translates to CASSGQGASGELFF.